This T cell receptor beta chain was recovered during a study of OX40 agonist ivuxolimab in advanced cancers. Study-level background: Of mixed ages from roughly 23 to 80 and averaging approximately 60 years, the group was approximately 80% male.

The method was immunoSEQ multiplex PCR; TCRdb's version includes in-frame clones alone and lacks a portion of them. The sample lists around 82,000 clones; about 88% were seen once. The germline V gene encodes CDR1 KGHSH and CDR2 LQKENI. CDR3 length equals 14 residues. Trimming pared 6 bases from V and 8 bases from J, leaving 19 bases between. This specimen consisted of CD4+ or CD8+ T cells sorted from blood, obtained in a trial of the OX40 agonist ivuxolimab. This TCR derives from an adult with an advanced solid tumor such as melanoma, head and neck, liver or kidney cancer. The chain combines TRBV18 with TRBJ1-1, with no clear D. The CDR3: CASSARRVLAEAFF. In nucleotides, the CDR3 is TGTGCCAGCTCCGCCCGGAGGGTTTTAGCCGAAGCTTTCTTT.